Below are 12 T cell receptor beta chains sequenced from a single sample in a study of Ad26.COV2.S vaccination and SARS-CoV-2 variants. Regarding treatment: 15 to 20 received Ad26.COV2.S at low or high dose, single or two shots; roughly five received placebo; per-sample allocation not given. On day 63 after the first injection, vaccine and placebo recipients gave samples. TCRdb's table, derived via immunoSEQ multiplex PCR, lists solely in-frame clones and lacks some. The sample includes about 260,000 clones, 87% of them seen just once. Sequenced here: peripheral blood, sampled in a trial of Ad26.COV2.S vaccine versus placebo. These receptors originate from a person aged 18-65 years who received the Ad26.COV2.S COVID-19 vaccine or a placebo.

Notes on this clone: Other DNA variants within this sample encode the same CDR3. CDR3 nucleotide sequence: TGTGCCAGTAGTGACGGGAGCTCTGGGGCCAACGTCCTGACTTTC. Its translation: CASSDGSSGANVLTF. The chain links TRBV19 to TRBJ2-6; maybe TRBD2 (6 bases). Trimming took off 5 bases at V and 0 bases at J, with 8 bases between the two ends. Germline CDR1 and CDR2: LNHDA and SQIVND (reference sequence). This CDR3 contains 15 residues.

The rearrangement uses TRBV11-2 and TRBJ2-2; TRBD2 matches at 10 bases. Germline loops: CDR1 SGHAT, CDR2 FQNNGV. The CDR3 extends over 14 amino acids. J was trimmed by 4 bases and V by 9 bases; bases with no gene match: 5. CDR3: CASTSGTVTGELFF. The CDR3 coding sequence is TGTGCCAGTACTAGCGGGACGGTCACCGGGGAGCTGTTTTTT.

The chain joins TRBV5-1 to TRBJ2-1, with 9 bases lining up with TRBD2. Germline V gene data show CDR1 as SGHRS and CDR2 as YFSETQ. After removal of 1 base from V and 4 bases from J, the junction contained 6 bases not matched to a gene. The CDR3 runs to 16 residues. The CDR3 here is CASSLILAGKYNEQFF. DNA for the CDR3: TGCGCCAGCAGCTTGATCCTAGCGGGGAAATACAATGAGCAGTTCTTC.

This chain uses TRBV29-1 with TRBJ2-3, with 9 nucleotides matching TRBD1. The germline CDR1 and CDR2 sequences are SQVTM and ANQGSEA. With V trimmed by 5 bases and J by 4 bases, 10 bases remained unmatched. The CDR3 runs to 15 residues. The CDR3 DNA reads TGCAGCGTTTCCACCGGGACAGGGAGGGCAGATACGCAGTATTTT. Amino acids: CSVSTGTGRADTQYF.

J is TRBJ2-3 and V is TRBV5-6; 12 bases line up with TRBD2. The V gene end was trimmed by 4 bases and the J gene end by 0 bases; junction bases not matched to a gene: 0. There are 15 residues in the CDR3. Germline V CDR1 and CDR2: SGHDT, YYEEEE. CDR3 nucleotides: TGTGCCAGCAGCCTAGCGGGAGGGAGCACAGATACGCAGTATTTT. Translated, it gives CASSLAGGSTDTQYF. The full variable domain, rest sourced from reference TRBV5-6 and TRBJ2-3, is DAGVTQSPTHLIKTRGQQVTLRCSPKSGHDTVSWYQQALGQGPQFIFQYYEEEERQRGNFPDRFSGHQFPNYSSELNVNALLLGDSALYLCASSLAGGSTDTQYFGPGTRLTVL.

The V call is TRBV2, the J call TRBJ1-2; D is uncertain. The CDR3 contains 14 residues. The germline V and J ends were trimmed by 1 base and 8 bases, with 14 bases remaining between them. CDR1 and CDR2 from the germline V gene are SNHLY and FYNNEI. The CDR3 bases are TGTGCCAGCAGTGAAGGCAGAGTCATAGGCGGCTACACCTTC. Protein: CASSEGRVIGGYTF.

The genes are TRBV7-2 and TRBJ1-1; possibly TRBD1 for D (5 bases). Germline CDR1 is SGHTA and CDR2 is FQGNSA. The length of the CDR3 is 14 residues. Trimming left V 3 bases short and J 2 bases short, with 10 bases between. The CDR3 reads CASSFRQRNTEAFF. For the CDR3, the DNA is TGTGCCAGCAGCTTCCGACAGAGAAACACTGAAGCTTTCTTT.

V gene TRBV7-9 combines with J gene TRBJ2-3, with D perhaps assigned TRBD1 or TRBD2 (5 bases each). The CDR3 runs 16 residues. Germline assignment: CDR1 SEHNR and CDR2 FQNEAQ (reference sequence). Trimming removed 5 bases from V and 2 bases from J, with 17 bases in between. The CDR3 DNA reads as TGTGCCAGCAGCCAACCCGGGACCTTGACCACAGATACGCAGTATTTT. Encoded protein: CASSQPGTLTTDTQYF.

The chain employs TRBV11-2 and TRBJ2-5; weak D call: TRBD1 (6 bases). The CDR3 covers 14 residues. The V gene lost 5 bases and the J gene lost 6 bases, with 16 bases spanning the gap. Germline loops: CDR1 SGHAT, CDR2 FQNNGV. The CDR3 spells CASSGQDSPKTQYF. The CDR3 DNA reads as TGTGCCAGCAGCGGGCAGGACAGCCCAAAGACCCAGTACTTC.

The gene calls are TRBV5-1 and TRBJ2-1; D uncertain. V lost 0 bases and J lost 1, with 8 bases in between. The CDR3 is 15 amino acids. CDR1 is SGHRS, CDR2 YFSETQ, per germline. The CDR3 reads CASSLGGKSYNEQFF. Here the CDR3 DNA reads TGCGCCAGCAGCTTGGGTGGTAAATCCTACAATGAGCAGTTCTTC.

This clone was seen just once. The V and J genes are TRBV11-2 and TRBJ2-7; 9 bases align to TRBD2. The CDR3 runs to 17 residues. The germline V gene has CDR1 SGHAT and CDR2 FQNNGV. V trimming: 1 base; J trimming: 3 bases; junction bases outside the gene matches: 10. The CDR3 spells CASSLATRASGVYEQYF. The DNA for the CDR3 is TGTGCCAGCAGCTTAGCGACGCGGGCTAGCGGGGTCTACGAGCAGTACTTC. Full variable domain (outside the CDR3, taken from reference TRBV11-2 and TRBJ2-7): EAGVAQSPRYKIIEKRQSVAFWCNPISGHATLYWYQQILGQGPKLLIQFQNNGVVDDSQLPKDRFSAERLKGVDSTLKIQPAKLEDSAVYLCASSLATRASGVYEQYFGPGTRLTVT.

The genes are TRBV9 and TRBJ1-3; 9 bases are shared with TRBD1. CDR1 is SGDLS, CDR2 YYNGEE, per germline. CDR3 length: 14 residues. The V gene end was trimmed by 7 bases and the J gene end by 2 bases; junction bases not matched to a gene: 4. CDR3 in amino acids: CASAGTGTGNTIYF. The CDR3, as DNA: TGTGCCAGCGCCGGGACAGGGACTGGAAACACCATATATTTT.